Listed below are T cell receptor beta chains from one sample, sequenced in a study of blood T cell repertoires in COVID-19. The repertoire was sequenced with immunoSEQ multiplex PCR; TCRdb's copy has only in-frame clones and lacks some. The sample lists 150,000 or so clones, approximately 90% occurring once. The sequencing sample was made of PBMCs or T cells enriched from blood (not recorded which). These receptors all come from a woman between 45 and 60 years old who had recovered from COVID-19. Each CDR3 is given without its conserved first and last residue. A D gene is named only where the DNA matches it firmly.

j_gene: TRBJ1-2
d_gene: -
v_gene: TRBV3-1/TRBV3-2
CDR3aa: ASSQGSVYGYT

j_gene: TRBJ2-7
d_gene: TRBD2
v_gene: TRBV30
CDR3aa: AWSVLAGGTYEQY

j_gene: TRBJ2-3
d_gene: TRBD2
v_gene: TRBV4-1
CDR3aa: ASSQTSRTSGGRDTQY

j_gene: TRBJ1-4
d_gene: -
v_gene: TRBV19
CDR3aa: ATRLDRSTNEKLF

j_gene: TRBJ1-2
d_gene: TRBD1
v_gene: TRBV2
CDR3aa: ASSLRDRNYNYGYT

j_gene: TRBJ1-1
d_gene: TRBD1
v_gene: TRBV11-3
CDR3aa: ASSQTGITEAF

j_gene: TRBJ1-4
d_gene: TRBD1
v_gene: TRBV7-9
CDR3aa: ASLRGDRAEKLF

j_gene: TRBJ2-3
d_gene: TRBD2
v_gene: TRBV5-1
CDR3aa: ASSFTSGGVTDTQY

j_gene: TRBJ2-5
d_gene: TRBD2
v_gene: TRBV6-6
CDR3aa: ASSYTSVGQETQY

j_gene: TRBJ2-5
d_gene: TRBD1
v_gene: TRBV7-3
CDR3aa: ASSLAGQGAGETQY

j_gene: TRBJ2-7
d_gene: -
v_gene: TRBV9
CDR3aa: ASSVEVSEAYEQY

j_gene: TRBJ2-5
d_gene: TRBD2
v_gene: TRBV4-2
CDR3aa: ASSPLFLAGGQMEETQY

j_gene: TRBJ2-5
d_gene: TRBD1
v_gene: TRBV27
CDR3aa: ASSWTGGKTQY

j_gene: TRBJ1-2
d_gene: -
v_gene: TRBV6-2/TRBV6-3
CDR3aa: ASSYRQTSGYT

j_gene: TRBJ1-5
d_gene: TRBD1
v_gene: TRBV6-5
CDR3aa: ASSRGRGQPQH

j_gene: TRBJ1-3
d_gene: TRBD1
v_gene: TRBV3-1/TRBV3-2
CDR3aa: ASSPRWGQTFGNTIY

j_gene: TRBJ2-7
d_gene: TRBD1
v_gene: TRBV5-4
CDR3aa: ASSLSGQGSYEQY

j_gene: TRBJ1-1
d_gene: -
v_gene: TRBV7-8
CDR3aa: ASSLALAAEGAF

j_gene: TRBJ1-5
d_gene: -
v_gene: TRBV7-9
CDR3aa: ASSFGGDLQPQH

j_gene: TRBJ2-2
d_gene: -
v_gene: TRBV9
CDR3aa: ASSVSANTGELF

j_gene: TRBJ1-1
d_gene: -
v_gene: TRBV7-8
CDR3aa: ASSFRRAAEAF

j_gene: TRBJ2-7
d_gene: -
v_gene: TRBV12-3/TRBV12-4
CDR3aa: ASSLVAEEQY

j_gene: TRBJ1-1
d_gene: TRBD1
v_gene: TRBV20-1
CDR3aa: SASTGGNTEAF

j_gene: TRBJ2-2
d_gene: -
v_gene: TRBV25-1
CDR3aa: ASKGVVF

j_gene: TRBJ1-1
d_gene: -
v_gene: TRBV2
CDR3aa: ASSETSVVRGAF

j_gene: TRBJ2-7
d_gene: -
v_gene: TRBV5-1
CDR3aa: ASSLDRVREQY

j_gene: TRBJ1-5
d_gene: TRBD1
v_gene: TRBV7-8
CDR3aa: ASSTQDRAQPQH

j_gene: TRBJ2-5
d_gene: -
v_gene: TRBV5-8
CDR3aa: ASSPTGNQY

j_gene: TRBJ2-1
d_gene: -
v_gene: TRBV3-1/TRBV3-2
CDR3aa: ASSPSSDEQF

j_gene: TRBJ2-7
d_gene: TRBD1
v_gene: TRBV11-1
CDR3aa: ASTPRNQGQAYEQY

j_gene: TRBJ2-7
d_gene: -
v_gene: TRBV20-1
CDR3aa: SASTGGPSHEQY

j_gene: TRBJ1-1
d_gene: -
v_gene: TRBV4-2
CDR3aa: ASSQDWGVAF

j_gene: TRBJ1-6
d_gene: -
v_gene: TRBV7-2
CDR3aa: ASSDHYDRLNSPLH

j_gene: TRBJ2-3
d_gene: -
v_gene: TRBV3-1/TRBV3-2
CDR3aa: ASSRGPDTQY

j_gene: TRBJ2-7
d_gene: TRBD1
v_gene: TRBV2
CDR3aa: ASSGLSGQGIPYEQY

j_gene: TRBJ2-2
d_gene: TRBD1
v_gene: TRBV2
CDR3aa: ASRGGTGMNTGELF

j_gene: TRBJ1-5
d_gene: -
v_gene: TRBV19
CDR3aa: ASGSQVSNQPQH

j_gene: TRBJ2-7
d_gene: TRBD2
v_gene: TRBV11-2
CDR3aa: ASSPISGGARSYEQY

j_gene: TRBJ2-7
d_gene: TRBD1
v_gene: TRBV25-1
CDR3aa: ASSELGGTGGNEQY

j_gene: TRBJ1-3
d_gene: -
v_gene: TRBV4-3
CDR3aa: ASSQEARNTIY

j_gene: TRBJ2-3
d_gene: TRBD2
v_gene: TRBV7-3
CDR3aa: ASSLAGLAIDTQY

j_gene: TRBJ2-6
d_gene: -
v_gene: TRBV7-2
CDR3aa: ASSTGTASGANVLT

j_gene: TRBJ2-3
d_gene: TRBD2
v_gene: TRBV5-1
CDR3aa: SQKGGAYTDTQY

j_gene: TRBJ2-1
d_gene: TRBD1
v_gene: TRBV19
CDR3aa: ASQGQAQGNNEQF

j_gene: TRBJ2-1
d_gene: TRBD1
v_gene: TRBV19
CDR3aa: ASSSSGQTYNEQF

j_gene: TRBJ1-1
d_gene: -
v_gene: TRBV6-2/TRBV6-3
CDR3aa: ASSPVNRDTEAF

j_gene: TRBJ2-7
d_gene: -
v_gene: TRBV7-2
CDR3aa: ASSFPDKATYEQY

j_gene: TRBJ2-7
d_gene: -
v_gene: TRBV2
CDR3aa: ASTGGRGNSPSGEQY

j_gene: TRBJ1-5
d_gene: -
v_gene: TRBV9
CDR3aa: ASSVGDRLPQH

j_gene: TRBJ1-1
d_gene: -
v_gene: TRBV7-2
CDR3aa: ASSQLSWGDTEAF

j_gene: TRBJ2-3
d_gene: TRBD2
v_gene: TRBV7-6
CDR3aa: ASSRQAGGGTDTQY

j_gene: TRBJ2-2
d_gene: TRBD2
v_gene: TRBV7-2
CDR3aa: ASSFLPLAGALGALF

j_gene: TRBJ1-1
d_gene: -
v_gene: TRBV6-4
CDR3aa: ASTLNGAGPYAF

j_gene: TRBJ2-1
d_gene: TRBD2
v_gene: TRBV11-2
CDR3aa: ASSSPPSGGSYNEQF

j_gene: TRBJ1-6
d_gene: TRBD1
v_gene: TRBV10-3
CDR3aa: AISEAGTGLNSPLH

j_gene: TRBJ2-3
d_gene: -
v_gene: TRBV6-6
CDR3aa: ASTGLNALTDTQY

j_gene: TRBJ2-5
d_gene: -
v_gene: TRBV2
CDR3aa: ASFPPLLRTQY

j_gene: TRBJ1-4
d_gene: -
v_gene: TRBV12-3/TRBV12-4
CDR3aa: ASSLSPSEKLF